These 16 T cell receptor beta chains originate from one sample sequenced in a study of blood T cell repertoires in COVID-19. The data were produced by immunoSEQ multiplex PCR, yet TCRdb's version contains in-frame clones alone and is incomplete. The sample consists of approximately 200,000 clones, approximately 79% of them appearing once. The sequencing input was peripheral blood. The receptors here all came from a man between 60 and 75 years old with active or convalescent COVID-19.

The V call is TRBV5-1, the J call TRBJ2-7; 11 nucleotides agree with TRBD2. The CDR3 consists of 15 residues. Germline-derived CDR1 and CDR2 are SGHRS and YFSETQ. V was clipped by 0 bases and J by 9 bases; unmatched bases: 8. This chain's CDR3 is CASSLGVAGGPAQYF. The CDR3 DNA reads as TGCGCCAGCAGCTTGGGCGTAGCGGGAGGGCCCGCGCAGTACTTC. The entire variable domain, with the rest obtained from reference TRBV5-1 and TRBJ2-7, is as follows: KAGVTQTPRYLIKTRGQQVTLSCSPISGHRSVSWYQQTPGQGLQFLFEYFSETQRNKGNFPGRFSGRQFSNSRSEMNVSTLELGDSALYLCASSLGVAGGPAQYFGPGTRLTVT.

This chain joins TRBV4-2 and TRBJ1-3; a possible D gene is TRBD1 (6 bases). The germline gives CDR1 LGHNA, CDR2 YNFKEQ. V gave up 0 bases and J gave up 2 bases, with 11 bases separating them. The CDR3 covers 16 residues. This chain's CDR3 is CASSQDAGATGNTIYF. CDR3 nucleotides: TGTGCCAGCAGCCAAGACGCGGGGGCAACTGGAAACACCATATATTTT.

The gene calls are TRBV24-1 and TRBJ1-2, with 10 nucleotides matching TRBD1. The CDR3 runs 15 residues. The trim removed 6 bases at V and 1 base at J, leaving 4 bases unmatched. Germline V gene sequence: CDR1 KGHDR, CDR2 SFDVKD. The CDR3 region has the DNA TGTGCCACCAGTTCCGGGACAGGGGTTAACTATGGCTACACCTTC. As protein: CATSSGTGVNYGYTF.

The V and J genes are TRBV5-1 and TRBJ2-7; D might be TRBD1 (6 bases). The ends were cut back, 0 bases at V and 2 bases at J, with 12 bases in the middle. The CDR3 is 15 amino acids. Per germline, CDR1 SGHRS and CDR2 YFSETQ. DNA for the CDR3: TGCGCCAGCAGCTTGGGGAACACAGGGACCTACGAGCAGTACTTC. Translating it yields CASSLGNTGTYEQYF.

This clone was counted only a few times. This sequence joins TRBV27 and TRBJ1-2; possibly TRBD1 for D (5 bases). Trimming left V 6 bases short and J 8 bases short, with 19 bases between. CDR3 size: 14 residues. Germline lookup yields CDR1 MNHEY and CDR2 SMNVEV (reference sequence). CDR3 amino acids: CASSSPGRGGGYTF. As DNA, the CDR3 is TGTGCCAGCAGCTCACCCGGGAGGGGAGGCGGCTACACCTTC.

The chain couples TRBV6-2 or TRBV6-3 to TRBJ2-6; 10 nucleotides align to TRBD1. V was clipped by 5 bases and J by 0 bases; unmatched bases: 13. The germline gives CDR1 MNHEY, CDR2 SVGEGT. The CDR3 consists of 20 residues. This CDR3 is CASSKPGQGYFPSGANVLTF. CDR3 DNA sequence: TGTGCCAGCAGTAAGCCGGGACAGGGGTACTTTCCCTCTGGGGCCAACGTCCTGACTTTC.

In DNA form, the CDR3 reads TGTGCCAGTAGTTCGAGGACTAGCGGAAGCTCCTACGAGCAGTACTTC. Amino acids: CASSSRTSGSSYEQYF. V and J are TRBV19 and TRBJ2-7, with 10 bases that match TRBD2. The V and J ends lost 5 bases and 0 bases, in that order; junction bases with no gene match: 7. CDR1 is LNHDA and CDR2 is SQIVND in the germline V gene (reference sequence). The CDR3 is 16 amino acids.

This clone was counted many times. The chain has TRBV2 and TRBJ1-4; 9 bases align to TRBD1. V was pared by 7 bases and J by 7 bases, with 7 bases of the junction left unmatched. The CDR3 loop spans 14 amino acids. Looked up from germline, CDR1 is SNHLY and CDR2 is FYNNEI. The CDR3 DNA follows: TGTGCCAGCACCGTTCTGGACAGGGGTGAAAAACTGTTTTTT. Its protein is CASTVLDRGEKLFF.

The CDR3 loop is CASSPQSPHTEAFF. The CDR3 coding sequence is TGTGCCAGCAGCCCACAAAGTCCCCACACTGAAGCTTTCTTT. V is TRBV7-9 and J is TRBJ1-1; D unresolved. The CDR3 runs to 14 residues. Trimming removed 5 bases at V and 3 bases at J, with 13 bases between. Germline lookup yields CDR1 SEHNR and CDR2 FQNEAQ (reference sequence). The full variable domain, its missing parts supplied by reference TRBV7-9 and TRBJ1-1, is DTGVSQNPRHKITKRGQNVTFRCDPISEHNRLYWYRQTLGQGPEFLTYFQNEAQLEKSRLLSDRFSAERPKGSFSTLEIQRTEQGDSAMYLCASSPQSPHTEAFFGQGTRLTVV.

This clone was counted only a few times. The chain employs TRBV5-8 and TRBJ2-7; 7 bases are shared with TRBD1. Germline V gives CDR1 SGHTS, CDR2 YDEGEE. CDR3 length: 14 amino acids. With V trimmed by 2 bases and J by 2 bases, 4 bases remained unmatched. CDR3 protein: CASSLRGLTYEQYF. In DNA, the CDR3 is TGTGCCAGCAGCTTAAGGGGGCTAACCTACGAGCAGTACTTC.

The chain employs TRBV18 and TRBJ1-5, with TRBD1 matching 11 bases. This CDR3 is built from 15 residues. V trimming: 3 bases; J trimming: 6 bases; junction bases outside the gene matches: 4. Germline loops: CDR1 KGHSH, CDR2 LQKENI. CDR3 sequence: CASSPGTGGGQPQHF. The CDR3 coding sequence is TGTGCCAGCTCACCCGGGACAGGGGGTGGTCAGCCCCAGCATTTT.

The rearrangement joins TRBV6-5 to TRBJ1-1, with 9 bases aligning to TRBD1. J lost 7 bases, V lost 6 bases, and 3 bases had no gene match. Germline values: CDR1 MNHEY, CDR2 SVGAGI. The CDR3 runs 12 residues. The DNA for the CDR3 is TGTGCCAGCAGAGGACAGGGGATTGAAGCTTTCTTT. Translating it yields CASRGQGIEAFF.

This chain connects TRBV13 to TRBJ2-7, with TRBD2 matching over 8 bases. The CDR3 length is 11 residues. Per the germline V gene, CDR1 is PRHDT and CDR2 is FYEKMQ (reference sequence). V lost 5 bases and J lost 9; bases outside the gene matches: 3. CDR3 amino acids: CASSLAGGQYF. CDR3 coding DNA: TGTGCCAGCAGCCTCGCGGGGGGGCAGTACTTC.

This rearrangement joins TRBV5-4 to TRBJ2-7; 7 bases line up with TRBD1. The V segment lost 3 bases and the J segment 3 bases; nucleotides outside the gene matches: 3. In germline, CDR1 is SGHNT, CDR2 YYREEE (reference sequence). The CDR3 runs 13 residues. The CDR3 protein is CASSWNRGYEQYF. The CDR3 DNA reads TGTGCCAGCAGCTGGAACAGGGGCTACGAGCAGTACTTC.

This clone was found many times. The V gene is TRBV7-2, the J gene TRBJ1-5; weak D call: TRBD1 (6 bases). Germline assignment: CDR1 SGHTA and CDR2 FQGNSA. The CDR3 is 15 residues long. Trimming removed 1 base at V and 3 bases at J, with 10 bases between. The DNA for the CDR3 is TGTGCCAGCAGCTTAGAGACAGGTTCCAATCAGCCCCAGCATTTT. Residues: CASSLETGSNQPQHF.

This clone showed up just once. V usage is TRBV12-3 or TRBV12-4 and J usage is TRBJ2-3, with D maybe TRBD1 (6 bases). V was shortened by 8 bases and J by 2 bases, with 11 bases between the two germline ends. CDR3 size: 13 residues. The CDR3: CASAGTNTDTQYF. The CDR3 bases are TGTGCCAGCGCCGGGACAAACACAGATACGCAGTATTTT.